This T cell receptor beta chain was identified during a study of shared clonotypes between healthy human individuals. Study-level findings and limits: Naive CD4 clonotypes were shared across several donors at 4.5% to 6.5%. Naive subsets, compared against memory subsets, generally had larger estimated richness values.

V shed 0 bases and J shed 4 bases, with 10 bases lying between them. The length of the CDR3 is 15 residues. The germline V gene has CDR1 SGHTS and CDR2 YDEGEE. Naive CD8 cells, CD45RO-negative and positively selected for CCR7, excluded terminally differentiated effector memory CD45RA+ cells. Over several immunoSEQ plates, each subset's genomic DNA was distributed in even portions. The authors' processing: From ImmunoSEQ came sequences covering only the junction and carrying no quality scores, so filtering differed. This table comes from immunoSEQ multiplex PCR, and its TCRdb copy is limited to in-frame clones, with some not included. Clone size and V and J calls were adopted from that table, with D and trimming inferred from the DNA. The sample holds about 2.1 million clones; roughly 93% are singletons and the top ten take about 1.7%. On this clone: What it binds is not known.

The chain carries TRBV5-8 and TRBJ1-4; a weak D match, TRBD1 (5 bases). This sequence was found in a man aged 18 to 30 in good health. Some clones in this sample may be carry-over from other donors' samples. Source material: naive CD8+ T cells from PBMCs. This CDR3 reads CASSLEGRSNEKLFF. The CDR3 DNA follows: TGTGCCAGCAGCTTGGAGGGACGGAGTAATGAAAAACTGTTTTTT.